This T cell receptor beta chain was captured in a study of shared clonotypes between healthy human individuals. Overall study context: Every donor yielded three CD4 naive, three CD4 memory, two CD8 naive and one CD8 memory plate. Study results and limitations: A handful of donors shared about 5% of their naive CD4 clonotypes. Among the subsets, naive ones generally showed larger estimated richness than memory ones. The authors expected sequencing depth to affect clonotype sharing among donors.

Trimming removed 4 bases from V and 8 bases from J, with 11 bases in between. This CDR3 has 13 amino acids. CDR1 and CDR2 from the germline V gene are MDHEN and SYDVKM. TCRdb's table, derived via immunoSEQ multiplex PCR, lists solely in-frame clones and lacks some. Of about 690,000 clones in the sample, 80% to 95% were seen once. Worth noting for this clone: Antigen specificity is unknown.

This clonotype was obtained from a man younger than 30 in good health. Some clones in this sample may be carry-over from other donors' samples. This chain connects TRBV28 to TRBJ1-4; possible D gene TRBD1, 5 bases. Sample: memory CD8+ T cells from PBMCs. Subset: CD45RO+ cells pooled with CCR7-negative TemRA cells. The CDR3 is CASSSHGGEKLFF. The DNA for the CDR3 is TGTGCCAGCAGTTCCCACGGGGGGGAAAAACTGTTTTTT. The full variable domain, its missing parts supplied by reference TRBV28 and TRBJ1-4, is DVKVTQSSRYLVKRTGEKVFLECVQDMDHENMFWYRQDPGLGLRLIYFSYDVKMKEKGDIPEGYSVSREKKERFSLILESASTNQTSMYLCASSSHGGEKLFFGSGTQLSVL.